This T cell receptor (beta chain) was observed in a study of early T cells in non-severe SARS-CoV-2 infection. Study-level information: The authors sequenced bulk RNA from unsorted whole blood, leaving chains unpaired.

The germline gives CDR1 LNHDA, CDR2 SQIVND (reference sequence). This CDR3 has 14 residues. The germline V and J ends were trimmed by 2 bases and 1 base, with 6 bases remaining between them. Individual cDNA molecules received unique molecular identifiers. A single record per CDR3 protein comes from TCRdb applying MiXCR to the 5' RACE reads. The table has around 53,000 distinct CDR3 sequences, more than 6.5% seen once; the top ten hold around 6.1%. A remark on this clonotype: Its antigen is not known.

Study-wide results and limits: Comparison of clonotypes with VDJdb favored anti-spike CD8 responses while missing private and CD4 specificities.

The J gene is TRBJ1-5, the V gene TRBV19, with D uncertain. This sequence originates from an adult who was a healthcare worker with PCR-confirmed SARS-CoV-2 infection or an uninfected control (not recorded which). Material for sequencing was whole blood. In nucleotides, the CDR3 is TGTGCCAGTAGTATACTACAAAGCAATCAGCCCCAGCATTTT. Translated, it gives CASSILQSNQPQHF.